The clone carrying this T cell receptor beta chain appeared a few times. The antigen is not known. This specimen comes from a study of beta chain features in type 1 diabetes. Study observations and caveats: For patients, the naive, central memory and Treg TCRB repertoires appeared more alike than for healthy donors. The study found fewer insertions and more deletions at VDJ junctions in type 1 diabetes patients.

Of the isolated RNA, all was reverse transcribed, and so the sequenced material was expressed TCRB transcripts. The data were produced by immunoSEQ multiplex PCR, yet TCRdb's version contains in-frame clones alone and is incomplete. The profile shows about 470,000 clones, 30% of them singletons. The CDR3 covers 13 residues. Trimming removed 5 bases from V and 2 bases from J, with 10 bases in between. CDR1 is SGHNT, CDR2 YENEEA, per germline. One heparinised blood draw averaging around 110 mL was given by each donor. Sorted populations all had greater than 98% purity. The sequence was obtained from a man aged 18 to 29 in good health. The sequencing sample was made of naive CD4+ T cells from blood. V is TRBV11-3 and J is TRBJ2-7; a possible D gene is TRBD1 (5 bases). CDR3: CASSARQTYEQYF. The CDR3 nucleotides read TGTGCCAGCAGCGCCCGACAGACCTACGAGCAGTACTTC.